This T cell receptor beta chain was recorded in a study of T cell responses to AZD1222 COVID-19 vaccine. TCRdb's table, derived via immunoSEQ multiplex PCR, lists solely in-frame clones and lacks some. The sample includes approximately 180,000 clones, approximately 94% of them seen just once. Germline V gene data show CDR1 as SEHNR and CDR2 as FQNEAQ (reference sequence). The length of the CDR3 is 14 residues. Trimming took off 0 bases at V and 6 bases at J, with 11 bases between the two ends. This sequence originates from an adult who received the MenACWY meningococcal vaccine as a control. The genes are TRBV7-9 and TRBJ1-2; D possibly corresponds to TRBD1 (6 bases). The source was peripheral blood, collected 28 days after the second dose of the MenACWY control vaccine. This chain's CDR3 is CASSLAGQGHGYTF. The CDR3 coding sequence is TGTGCCAGCAGCTTAGCCGGCCAGGGGCATGGCTACACCTTC.